Each of the 17 T cell receptor beta chains below was sequenced from the same sample in a study of blood T cell repertoires in COVID-19. Assay used: immunoSEQ multiplex PCR; TCRdb lists only in-frame clones, some missing. The sample lists around 160,000 clones; about 82% were seen once. The specimen was peripheral blood. The receptors stem from a woman in her 40s with active or convalescent COVID-19.

This clone was detected once. The chain is built from TRBV2 and TRBJ1-2; the D gene is possibly TRBD1 (5 bases). The CDR3 is 14 amino acids. The germline gives CDR1 SNHLY, CDR2 FYNNEI. Trimming stripped 8 bases from V and 6 bases from J, with 19 bases between. The DNA of the CDR3 is TGTGCCAGCGGGAAAGACAGAGTGAACCATGGCTACACCTTC. Residues: CASGKDRVNHGYTF.

The chain couples TRBV18 to TRBJ1-3; weak D call: TRBD1 (5 bases). The CDR3 covers 17 residues. With 4 bases removed from V and 0 bases from J, the gap between germline ends came to 16 bases. Germline V lookup: CDR1 KGHSH, CDR2 LQKENI. CDR3 amino acids: CASSQVPAGTSGNTIYF. CDR3 coding DNA: TGTGCCAGCTCACAGGTCCCCGCGGGGACCTCTGGAAACACCATATATTTT.

The rearrangement links TRBV2 to TRBJ1-1; the D is unclear. Per germline, CDR1 SNHLY and CDR2 FYNNEI. The CDR3 consists of 13 residues. V shed 5 bases and J shed 1 base, with 8 bases lying between them. CDR3: CASSLNKNTEAFF. The CDR3 bases are TGTGCCAGCAGTTTGAACAAGAACACTGAAGCTTTCTTT.

The rearrangement joins TRBV5-1 to TRBJ1-4, with D unclear. This CDR3 is built from 13 residues. CDR1 is SGHRS and CDR2 is YFSETQ in the germline V gene. V lost 2 bases and J lost 5, with 7 bases in between. Here the CDR3 reads CASSFNRNEKLFF. CDR3 bases: TGCGCCAGCAGCTTCAACAGAAATGAAAAACTGTTTTTT. Full variable domain (remainder filled in from reference TRBV5-1 and TRBJ1-4): KAGVTQTPRYLIKTRGQQVTLSCSPISGHRSVSWYQQTPGQGLQFLFEYFSETQRNKGNFPGRFSGRQFSNSRSEMNVSTLELGDSALYLCASSFNRNEKLFFGSGTQLSVL.

The V and J genes are TRBV30 and TRBJ1-1; 8 nucleotides match TRBD1. Germline values: CDR1 GTSNPN, CDR2 SVGIG (reference sequence). This CDR3 spans 16 amino acids. Trimming at V came to 0 bases and at J to 0 bases, leaving 6 bases not matched to a gene. CDR3 in amino acids: CAWSVGQGRMNTEAFF. The CDR3 nucleotides read TGTGCCTGGAGTGTCGGACAGGGAAGGATGAACACTGAAGCTTTCTTT.

V usage is TRBV27 and J usage is TRBJ1-2; D remains unclear. This CDR3 has 14 amino acids. Trimming shortened V by 1 base and J by 2 bases, and 8 bases separated the two germline ends. CDR1 MNHEY and CDR2 SMNVEV come from the germline V gene (reference sequence). CDR3 nucleotides: TGTGCCAGCAGTTTATACGGGGAGAACTATGGCTACACCTTC. Translated: CASSLYGENYGYTF.

The V call is TRBV6-5, the J call TRBJ1-3; 9 positions match TRBD1. Germline CDR1 reads MNHEY; CDR2 reads SVGAGI. V dropped 2 bases and J dropped 4; count of bases not matched to a gene: 6. The CDR3 loop spans 16 amino acids. The CDR3 coding sequence is TGTGCCAGCAGTTACCTAGGGACAGGGCGCGGAAACACCATATATTTT. Its protein is CASSYLGTGRGNTIYF.

This clone was seen a handful of times. This chain uses TRBV2 with TRBJ2-7, with TRBD2 as a possible D gene (6 bases). CDR3 length: 13 residues. V lost 4 bases, J lost 3 bases, and 10 bases lay in between. From germline, CDR1 is SNHLY and CDR2 FYNNEI. CDR3 residues: CASSGLSGYEQYF. The CDR3 DNA sequence: TGTGCCAGCAGTGGTCTTAGCGGCTACGAGCAGTACTTC.

The genes are TRBV19 and TRBJ2-1; TRBD1 is a possible D gene (5 bases). Trimming took off 8 bases at V and 3 bases at J, with 11 bases between the two ends. The CDR3 runs 13 residues. The germline V gene has CDR1 LNHDA and CDR2 SQIVND (reference sequence). DNA of the CDR3: TGTGCCAGTTCCACTCAGGGCTACAATGAGCAGTTCTTC. The encoded protein is CASSTQGYNEQFF.

This chain uses TRBV4-2 with TRBJ2-7, with D perhaps matching TRBD1 (5 bases). Germline V gene sequence: CDR1 LGHNA, CDR2 YNFKEQ. Trimming removed 0 bases from V and 2 bases from J, with 11 bases in between. The CDR3 length is 15 residues. The CDR3 reads CASSQDQGNTYEQYF. CDR3 bases: TGTGCCAGCAGCCAAGACCAGGGTAATACCTACGAGCAGTACTTC.

The J gene is TRBJ2-7, the V gene TRBV5-4; TRBD2 aligns across 9 bases. The length of the CDR3 is 15 residues. After removal of 3 bases from V and 5 bases from J, the junction contained 9 bases not matched to a gene. The germline V gene encodes CDR1 SGHNT and CDR2 YYREEE (reference sequence). The CDR3 here is CASSSAPSGVNEQYF. Written as DNA, the CDR3 is TGTGCCAGCAGCTCTGCCCCTAGCGGGGTAAACGAGCAGTACTTC.

This chain joins TRBV5-1 and TRBJ2-1; the match to TRBD1 covers 10 bases. This CDR3 is built from 15 residues. CDR1 is SGHRS and CDR2 is YFSETQ in the germline V gene. The ends lost 4 bases at V and 6 bases at J; junction bases unmatched: 7. CDR3 bases: TGCGCCAGCAGCGCGGGACAGGGGATGGCCAATGAGCAGTTCTTC. It specifies CASSAGQGMANEQFF.

The V gene is TRBV24-1, the J gene TRBJ1-5, with TRBD1 matching over 8 bases. V lost 4 bases to trimming and J lost 4 bases; unmatched junction nucleotides: 8. Germline-derived CDR1 and CDR2 are KGHDR and SFDVKD. This CDR3 region has 16 residues. The CDR3 DNA follows: TGTGCCACCAGTGACTCGACAGGGGCCCATAATCAGCCCCAGCATTTT. Translation: CATSDSTGAHNQPQHF.

This clone was recorded a few times. This chain links TRBV5-4 with TRBJ2-1; TRBD2 is a possible D gene (5 bases). The CDR3 has 13 amino acids. Trimming pared 7 bases from V and 5 bases from J, leaving 13 bases between. Germline CDR1 reads SGHNT; CDR2 reads YYREEE (reference sequence). The CDR3 is CASAVRGNNEQFF. CDR3 sequence (DNA): TGTGCCAGCGCAGTAAGAGGGAACAATGAGCAGTTCTTC.

The rearrangement uses TRBV10-2 and TRBJ2-1; 11 bases map to TRBD2. After removal of 5 bases from V and 1 base from J, the junction contained 1 base not matched to a gene. Germline V gene sequence: CDR1 WSHSY, CDR2 SAAADI. There are 15 residues in the CDR3. CDR3 bases: TGCGCCAGCAGTCGACTAGCGGGGTCCTACAATGAGCAGTTCTTC. It translates to CASSRLAGSYNEQFF.

This chain links TRBV28 with TRBJ2-3; 9 positions agree with TRBD2. The V segment lost 6 bases and the J segment 4 bases; nucleotides outside the gene matches: 8. Looked up from germline, CDR1 is MDHEN and CDR2 is SYDVKM. CDR3 length: 15 residues. CDR3 loop: CASRLAGRGADTQYF. The CDR3 DNA follows: TGTGCCAGCAGGCTAGCGGGAAGGGGCGCAGATACGCAGTATTTT.

This chain connects TRBV27 to TRBJ1-1; 10 nucleotides line up with TRBD1. J gave up 8 bases and V 8 bases, and 5 bases lay outside the gene matches. Germline V gene lookup returns CDR1 MNHEY and CDR2 SMNVEV (reference sequence). The CDR3 is made up of 12 amino acids. The CDR3, as DNA: TGTGCCAGCCAGACAGGGGGCGAGGAAGCTTTCTTT. This encodes CASQTGGEEAFF.